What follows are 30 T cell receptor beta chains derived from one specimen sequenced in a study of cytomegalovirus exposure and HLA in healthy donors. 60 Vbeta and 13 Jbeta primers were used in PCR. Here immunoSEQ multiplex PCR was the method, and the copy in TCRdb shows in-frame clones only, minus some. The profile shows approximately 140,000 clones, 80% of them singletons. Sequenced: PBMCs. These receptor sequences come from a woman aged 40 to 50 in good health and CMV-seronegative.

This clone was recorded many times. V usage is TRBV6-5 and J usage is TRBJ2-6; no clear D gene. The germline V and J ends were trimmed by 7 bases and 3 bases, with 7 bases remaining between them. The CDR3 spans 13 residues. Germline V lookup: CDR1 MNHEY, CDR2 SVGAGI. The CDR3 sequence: CASTSGGANVLTF. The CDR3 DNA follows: TGTGCCAGCACGAGTGGTGGGGCCAACGTCCTGACTTTC.

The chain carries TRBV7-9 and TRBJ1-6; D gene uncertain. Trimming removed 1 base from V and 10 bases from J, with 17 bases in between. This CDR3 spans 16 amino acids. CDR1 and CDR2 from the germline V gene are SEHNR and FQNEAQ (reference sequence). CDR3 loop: CASSLGSLVANSPLHF. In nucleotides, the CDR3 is TGTGCCAGCAGCTTAGGGTCCCTGGTGGCAAACTCACCCCTCCACTTT.

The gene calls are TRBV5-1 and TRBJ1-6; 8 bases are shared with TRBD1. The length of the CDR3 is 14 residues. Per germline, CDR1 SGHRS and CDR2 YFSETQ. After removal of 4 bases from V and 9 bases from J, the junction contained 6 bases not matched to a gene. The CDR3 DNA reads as TGCGCCAGCAGCCAGGGGGCGCGGGGTTCACCCCTCCACTTT. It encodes CASSQGARGSPLHF.

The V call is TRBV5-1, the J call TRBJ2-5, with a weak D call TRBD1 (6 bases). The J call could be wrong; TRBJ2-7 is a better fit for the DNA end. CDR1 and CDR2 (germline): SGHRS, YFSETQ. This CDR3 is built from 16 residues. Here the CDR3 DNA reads TGCGCCAGCAGCTTGACATCAGGGGCTACTCTCTACGAGCAGTACTTC. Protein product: CASSLTSGATLYEQYF.

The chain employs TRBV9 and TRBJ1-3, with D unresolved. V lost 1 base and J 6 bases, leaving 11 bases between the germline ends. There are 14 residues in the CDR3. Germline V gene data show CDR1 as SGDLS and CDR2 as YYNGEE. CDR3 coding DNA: TGTGCCAGCAGCGTAATGGGCGGGGAAAACACCATATATTTT. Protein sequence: CASSVMGGENTIYF.

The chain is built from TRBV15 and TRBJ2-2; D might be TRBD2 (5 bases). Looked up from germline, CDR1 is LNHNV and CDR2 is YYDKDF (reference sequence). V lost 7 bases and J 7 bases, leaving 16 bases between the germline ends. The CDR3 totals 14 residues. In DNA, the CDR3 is TGTGCCACCACCCAAACCCGAGGGAACGGGGAGCTGTTTTTT. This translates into CATTQTRGNGELFF. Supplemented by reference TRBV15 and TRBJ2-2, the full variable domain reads DAMVIQNPRYQVTQFGKPVTLSCSQTLNHNVMYWYQQKSSQAPKLLFHYYDKDFNNEADTPDNFQSRRPNTSFCFLDIRSPGLGDTAMYLCATTQTRGNGELFFGEGSRLTVL.

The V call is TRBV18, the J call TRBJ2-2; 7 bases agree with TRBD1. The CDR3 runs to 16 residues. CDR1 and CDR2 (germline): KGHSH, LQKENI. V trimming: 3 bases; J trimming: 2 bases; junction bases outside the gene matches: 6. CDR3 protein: CASSPRQGVNTGELFF. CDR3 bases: TGTGCCAGCTCACCCAGACAGGGTGTCAACACCGGGGAGCTGTTTTTT.

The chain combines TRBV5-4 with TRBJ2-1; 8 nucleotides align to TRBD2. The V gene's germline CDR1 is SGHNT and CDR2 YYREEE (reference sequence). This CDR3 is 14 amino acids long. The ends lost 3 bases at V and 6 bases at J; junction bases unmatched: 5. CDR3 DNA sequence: TGTGCCAGCAGCTCCGGACTAGCCTCCAATGAGCAGTTCTTC. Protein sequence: CASSSGLASNEQFF.

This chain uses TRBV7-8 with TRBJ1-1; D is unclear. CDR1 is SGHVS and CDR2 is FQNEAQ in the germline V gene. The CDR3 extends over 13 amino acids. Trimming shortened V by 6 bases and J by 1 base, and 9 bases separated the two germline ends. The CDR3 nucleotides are TGTGCCAGCAGGTATACAGCGAACACTGAAGCTTTCTTT. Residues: CASRYTANTEAFF.

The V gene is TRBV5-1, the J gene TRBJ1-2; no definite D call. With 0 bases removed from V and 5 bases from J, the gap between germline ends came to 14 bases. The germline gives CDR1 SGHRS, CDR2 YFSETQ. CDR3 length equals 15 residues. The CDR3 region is CASSLGQNTRYGYTF. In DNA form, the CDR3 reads TGCGCCAGCAGCTTGGGTCAGAACACCAGATATGGCTACACCTTC.

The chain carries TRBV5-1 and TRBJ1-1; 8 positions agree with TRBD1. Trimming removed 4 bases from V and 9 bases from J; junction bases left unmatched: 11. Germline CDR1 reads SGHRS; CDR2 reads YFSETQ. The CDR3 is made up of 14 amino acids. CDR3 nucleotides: TGCGCCAGCAGCACCCAGGGGGCGCGAACTAAAGCTTTCTTT. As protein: CASSTQGARTKAFF.

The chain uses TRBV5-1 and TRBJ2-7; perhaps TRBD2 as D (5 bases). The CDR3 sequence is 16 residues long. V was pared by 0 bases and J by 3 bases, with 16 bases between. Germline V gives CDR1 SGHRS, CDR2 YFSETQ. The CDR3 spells CASSLAQTLRGYEQYF. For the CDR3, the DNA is TGCGCCAGCAGCTTGGCTCAGACCCTACGGGGCTACGAGCAGTACTTC.

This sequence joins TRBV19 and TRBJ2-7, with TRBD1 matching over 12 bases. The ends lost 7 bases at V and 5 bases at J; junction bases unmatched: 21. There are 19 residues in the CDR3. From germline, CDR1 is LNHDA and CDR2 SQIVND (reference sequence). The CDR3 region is CASTRRGIGTGTGGNEQYF. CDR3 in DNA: TGTGCCAGTACTCGTAGAGGAATCGGGACCGGGACAGGGGGCAACGAGCAGTACTTC.

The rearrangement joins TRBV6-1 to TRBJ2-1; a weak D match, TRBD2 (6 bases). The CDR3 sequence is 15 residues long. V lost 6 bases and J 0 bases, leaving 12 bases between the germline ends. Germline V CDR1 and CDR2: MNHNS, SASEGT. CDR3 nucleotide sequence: TGTGCCAGCAGCCGGGACTCGAGCTCCTACAATGAGCAGTTCTTC. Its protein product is CASSRDSSSYNEQFF.

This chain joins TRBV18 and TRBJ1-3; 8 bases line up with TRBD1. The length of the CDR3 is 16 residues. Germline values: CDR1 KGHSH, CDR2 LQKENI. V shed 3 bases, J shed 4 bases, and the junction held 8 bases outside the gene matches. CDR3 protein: CASSPRQGASGNTIYF. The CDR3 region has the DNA TGTGCCAGCTCACCGCGCCAGGGGGCATCGGGAAACACCATATATTTT.

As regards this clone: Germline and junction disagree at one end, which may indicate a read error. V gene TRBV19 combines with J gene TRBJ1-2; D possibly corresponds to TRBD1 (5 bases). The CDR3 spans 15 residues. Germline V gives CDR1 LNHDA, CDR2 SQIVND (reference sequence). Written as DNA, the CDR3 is TGTGCCAGTAGTATGAATCGAGAGGGGAGGGATGGCTACCCCTTC. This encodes CASSMNREGRDGYPF.

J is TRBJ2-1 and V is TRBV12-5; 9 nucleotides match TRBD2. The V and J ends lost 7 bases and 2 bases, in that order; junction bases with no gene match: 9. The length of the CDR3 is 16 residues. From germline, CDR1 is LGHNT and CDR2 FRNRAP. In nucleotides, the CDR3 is TGTGCTAGTGCCCTACAAAGGACTAGCGCCTACAATGAGCAGTTCTTC. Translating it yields CASALQRTSAYNEQFF.

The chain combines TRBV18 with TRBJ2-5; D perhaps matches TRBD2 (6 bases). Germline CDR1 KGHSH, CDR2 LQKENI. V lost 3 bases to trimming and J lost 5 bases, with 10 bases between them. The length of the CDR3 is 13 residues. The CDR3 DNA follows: TGTGCCAGCTCACCCGGGGGTCAGGAGACCCAGTACTTC. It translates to CASSPGGQETQYF.

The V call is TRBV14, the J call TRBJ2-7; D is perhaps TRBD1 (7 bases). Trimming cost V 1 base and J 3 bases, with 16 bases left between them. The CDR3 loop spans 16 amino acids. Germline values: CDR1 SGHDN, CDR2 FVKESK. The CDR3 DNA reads TGTGCCAGCAGCCAAGGATTGGGGCAGGGGGGCTACGAGCAGTACTTC. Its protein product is CASSQGLGQGGYEQYF.

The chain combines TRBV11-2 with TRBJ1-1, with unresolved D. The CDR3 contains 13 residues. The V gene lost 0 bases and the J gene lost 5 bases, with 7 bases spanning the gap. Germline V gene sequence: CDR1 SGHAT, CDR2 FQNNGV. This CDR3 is CASSLESGTEAFF. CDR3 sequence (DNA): TGTGCCAGCAGCTTAGAATCGGGGACTGAAGCTTTCTTT.

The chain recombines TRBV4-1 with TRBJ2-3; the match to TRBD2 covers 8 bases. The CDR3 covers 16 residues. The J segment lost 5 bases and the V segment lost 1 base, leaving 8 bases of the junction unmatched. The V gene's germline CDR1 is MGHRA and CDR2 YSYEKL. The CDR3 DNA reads TGCGCCAGCAGCCAAGTGCAAGCGGGGGATGGAGATACGCAGTATTTT. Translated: CASSQVQAGDGDTQYF.

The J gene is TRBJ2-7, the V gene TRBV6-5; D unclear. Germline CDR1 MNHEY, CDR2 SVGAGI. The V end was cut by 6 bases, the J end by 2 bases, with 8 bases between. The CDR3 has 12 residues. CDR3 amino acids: CASSGSPYEQYF. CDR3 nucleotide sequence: TGTGCCAGCAGCGGGTCCCCCTACGAGCAGTACTTC.

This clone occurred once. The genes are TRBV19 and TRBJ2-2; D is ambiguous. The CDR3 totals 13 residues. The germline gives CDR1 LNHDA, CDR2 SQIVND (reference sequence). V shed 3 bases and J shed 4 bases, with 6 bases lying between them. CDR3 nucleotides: TGTGCCAGTAGTATTAGTGGCACCGGGGAGCTGTTTTTT. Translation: CASSISGTGELFF.

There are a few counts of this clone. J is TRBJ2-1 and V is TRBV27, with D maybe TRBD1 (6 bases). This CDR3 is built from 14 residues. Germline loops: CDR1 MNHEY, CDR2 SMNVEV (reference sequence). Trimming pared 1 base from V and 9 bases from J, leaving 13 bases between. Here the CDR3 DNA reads TGTGCCAGCAGTTTATTCGCACAGGGCGGTGAGCAGTTCTTC. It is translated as CASSLFAQGGEQFF.

CDR3: CASSLDVLATEAFF. The CDR3 DNA reads as TGTGCCAGCAGCTTAGATGTTTTGGCCACTGAAGCTTTCTTT. The chain links TRBV7-9 to TRBJ1-1; D is ambiguous. V was pared by 1 base and J by 4 bases, with 10 bases between. The CDR3 runs 14 residues. The germline V gene encodes CDR1 SEHNR and CDR2 FQNEAQ (reference sequence).

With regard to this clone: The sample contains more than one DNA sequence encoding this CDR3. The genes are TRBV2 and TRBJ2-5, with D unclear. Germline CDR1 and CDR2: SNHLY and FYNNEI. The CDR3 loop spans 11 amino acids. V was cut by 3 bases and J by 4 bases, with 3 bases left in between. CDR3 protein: CASSDRETQYF. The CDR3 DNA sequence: TGTGCCAGCAGTGACCGAGAGACCCAGTACTTC.

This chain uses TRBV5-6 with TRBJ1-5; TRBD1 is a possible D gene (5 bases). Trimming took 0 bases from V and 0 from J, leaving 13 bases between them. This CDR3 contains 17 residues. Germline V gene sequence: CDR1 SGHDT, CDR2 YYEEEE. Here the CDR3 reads CASSLARGINSNQPQHF. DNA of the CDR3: TGTGCCAGCAGCTTGGCGCGGGGGATTAATAGCAATCAGCCCCAGCATTTT.

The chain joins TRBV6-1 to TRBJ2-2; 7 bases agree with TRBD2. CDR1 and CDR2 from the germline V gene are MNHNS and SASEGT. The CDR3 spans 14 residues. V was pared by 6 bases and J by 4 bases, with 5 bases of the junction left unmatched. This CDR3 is CASRAGGSTGELFF. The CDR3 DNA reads TGTGCCAGCAGGGCCGGGGGGAGCACCGGGGAGCTGTTTTTT.

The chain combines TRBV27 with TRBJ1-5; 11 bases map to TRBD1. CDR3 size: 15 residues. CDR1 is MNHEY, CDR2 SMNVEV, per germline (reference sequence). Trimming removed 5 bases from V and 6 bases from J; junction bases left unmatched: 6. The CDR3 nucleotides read TGTGCCAGCAGTCCCGGGACAGGGGGAGTTCAGCCCCAGCATTTT. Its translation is CASSPGTGGVQPQHF.

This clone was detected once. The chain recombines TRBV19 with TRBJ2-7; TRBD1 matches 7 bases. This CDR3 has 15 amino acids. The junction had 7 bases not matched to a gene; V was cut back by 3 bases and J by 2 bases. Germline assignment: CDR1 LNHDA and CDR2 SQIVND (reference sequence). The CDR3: CASSIPGTAPYEQYF. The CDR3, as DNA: TGTGCCAGTAGTATCCCCGGGACAGCCCCCTACGAGCAGTACTTC.